One sample yielded the 11 T cell receptor beta chains listed below, sequenced in a study of low-dose radiotherapy and immunotherapy resistance in tumors. Described time point: before trial treatment. Primers targeting TRAV and TRBV primed first-strand cDNA, covering alpha and beta chains. Amplification, which lasted around 21 PCR cycles, used a constant-region primer and V-primer adapter to amplify TCRs. TCRdb recomputed calls from the reads with MiXCR, one row per CDR3 protein. The sample holds fewer than 90,000 distinct CDR3 sequences, approximately 17% seen once. This specimen was PBMCs, taken before treatment. These receptors all stem from a male donor with prostate cancer.

This clonotype showed up just once. A far larger clone is only one base removed, so a read error is likely. The rearrangement uses TRBV5-3 and TRBJ2-1; either TRBD1 or TRBD2 may fit D (5 bases each). TRBV5-3 is placed among ORFs of uncertain function. CDR3 length equals 15 residues. This CDR3 is CASTRGSKHYNERFF. Here the CDR3 DNA reads TGTGCCAGCACCCGGGGCTCAAAACATTACAATGAGCGGTTCTTC.

This clonotype was detected ten times or more. V is TRBV11-2 and J is TRBJ2-3; D might be TRBD2 (6 bases). The V end was cut by 8 bases, the J end by 2 bases, with 14 bases between. Looked up from germline, CDR1 is SGHAT and CDR2 is FQNNGV. There are 14 residues in the CDR3. The CDR3 region has the DNA TGTGCCAGCTGTATTAGCGGCCACACAGATACGCAGTATTTT. It translates to CASCISGHTDTQYF.

This sequence joins TRBV28 and TRBJ2-3, with 7 positions matching TRBD1. Germline CDR1 is MDHEN and CDR2 is SYDVKM. This CDR3 spans 15 amino acids. V dropped 3 bases and J dropped 1; count of bases not matched to a gene: 4. CDR3 DNA: TGTGCCAGCAGTTTTAGGGGGCCTGGCACAGATACGCAGTATTTT. This sequence encodes CASSFRGPGTDTQYF.

This clonotype appeared many times. The chain couples TRBV19 to TRBJ1-3; the match to TRBD1 covers 8 bases. The CDR3 runs 17 residues. The V and J ends lost 5 bases and 0 bases, in that order; junction bases with no gene match: 9. CDR1 is LNHDA, CDR2 SQIVND, per germline (reference sequence). The chain's CDR3 is CASSSSGQVASGNTIYF. CDR3 nucleotide sequence: TGTGCCAGTAGTTCGTCGGGACAGGTAGCCTCTGGAAACACCATATATTTT.

This clonotype was counted ten times or more. The chain carries TRBV7-2 and TRBJ2-7, with 7 nucleotides matching TRBD1. Germline V CDR1 and CDR2: SGHTA, FQGNSA. After removal of 4 bases from V and 6 bases from J, the junction contained 9 bases not matched to a gene. The CDR3 covers 14 residues. The CDR3 bases are TGTGCCAGCAGCTCCAGCCAGGGGGTTGGCGAGCAGTACTTC. Translation: CASSSSQGVGEQYF.

The gene calls are TRBV20-1 and TRBJ2-7; TRBD2 matches at 16 bases. CDR3 length: 16 amino acids. After removal of 2 bases from V and 2 bases from J, the junction contained 3 bases not matched to a gene. Germline V gives CDR1 DFQATT, CDR2 SNEGSKA (reference sequence). CDR3 sequence: CSARSGTSGGAYEQYF. The CDR3 DNA is TGCAGTGCTAGATCAGGGACTAGCGGGGGGGCCTACGAGCAGTACTTC.

At least ten counts were recorded for this clonotype. The rearrangement links TRBV20-1 to TRBJ2-3, with a possible D match to TRBD2 (6 bases). CDR3 length: 14 amino acids. Germline V gives CDR1 DFQATT, CDR2 SNEGSKA (reference sequence). The ends were cut back, 1 base at V and 1 base at J, with 9 bases in the middle. CDR3 amino acids: CSARGVAGTDTQYF. The CDR3 DNA follows: TGCAGTGCTAGAGGGGTAGCGGGCACAGATACGCAGTATTTT.

In nucleotides, the CDR3 is TGTGCCAGCAGCACAGCCCGGGATACGCAGTATTTT. Residues: CASSTARDTQYF. The chain is built from TRBV7-2 and TRBJ2-3; D is unresolved. Germline loops: CDR1 SGHTA, CDR2 FQGNSA. This CDR3 comprises 12 residues. The V and J ends lost 5 bases and 6 bases respectively, with 9 bases between them.

This clonotype was observed at least ten times. One base away lies a much larger clone, so this may be a sequencing read error. The V gene is TRBV5-1, the J gene TRBJ2-1; D remains unclear. The germline V gene encodes CDR1 SGHRS and CDR2 YFSETQ. This CDR3 comprises 13 residues. The CDR3 reads CSSSTNGEYEQFF. The CDR3 DNA reads as TGCTCCAGCAGCACTAATGGCGAGTATGAGCAGTTCTTC.

This clonotype was counted ten times or more. The chain combines TRBV19 with TRBJ2-1; either TRBD1 or TRBD2 may supply D (5 bases each). The CDR3 contains 18 residues. V was pared by 4 bases and J by 0 bases, with 19 bases between. Germline CDR1 and CDR2: LNHDA and SQIVND (reference sequence). The CDR3 sequence: CASSTRSGRGSSYNEQFF. CDR3 in DNA: TGTGCCAGTAGTACCCGCTCGGGGCGTGGAAGCTCCTACAATGAGCAGTTCTTC.

The chain couples TRBV7-2 to TRBJ2-4; 13 bases agree with TRBD2. The CDR3 covers 18 residues. Germline V gene sequence: CDR1 SGHTA, CDR2 FQGNSA. The J segment lost 6 bases and the V segment lost 2 bases, leaving 10 bases of the junction unmatched. The CDR3 DNA reads as TGTGCCAGCAGCTTAAGGGTACTAGCGGGGGGGCCCGGAAACATTCAGTACTTC. Its protein product is CASSLRVLAGGPGNIQYF.